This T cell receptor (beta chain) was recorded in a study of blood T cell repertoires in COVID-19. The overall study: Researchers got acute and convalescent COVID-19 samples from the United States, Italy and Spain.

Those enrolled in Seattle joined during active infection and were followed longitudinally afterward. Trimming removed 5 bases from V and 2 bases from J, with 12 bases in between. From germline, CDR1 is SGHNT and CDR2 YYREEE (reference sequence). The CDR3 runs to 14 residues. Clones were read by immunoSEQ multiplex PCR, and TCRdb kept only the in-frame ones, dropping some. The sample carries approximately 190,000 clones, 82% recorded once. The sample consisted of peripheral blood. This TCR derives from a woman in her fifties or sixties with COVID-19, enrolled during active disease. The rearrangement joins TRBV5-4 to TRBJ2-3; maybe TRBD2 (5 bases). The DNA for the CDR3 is TGTGCCAGCAGTCCTAGCATTTACACAGATACGCAGTATTTT. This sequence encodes CASSPSIYTDTQYF. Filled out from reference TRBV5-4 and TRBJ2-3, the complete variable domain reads ETGVTQSPTHLIKTRGQQVTLRCSSQSGHNTVSWYQQALGQGPQFIFQYYREEENGRGNFPPRFSGLQFPNYSSELNVNALELDDSALYLCASSPSIYTDTQYFGPGTRLTVL.